This T cell receptor (beta chain) came from a study of cytomegalovirus exposure and HLA in healthy donors. Study-wide results and limits: Several of the most significant clusters appeared linked to common viral pathogens, based on a later analysis.

Germline V lookup: CDR1 MDHEN, CDR2 SYDVKM. CDR3 length: 14 residues. V was cut by 4 bases and J by 1 base, with 10 bases left in between. Concerning this clone: Its target is not known.

Vbeta (60) and Jbeta (13) primers were used in the PCR. Profiling relied on immunoSEQ multiplex PCR, and the TCRdb table lists in-frame clones only, not all of them. The sample has 200,000 to 250,000 clones; around 81% are singletons. The receptor was isolated from an older woman in good health and CMV-seropositive. The chain uses TRBV28 and TRBJ1-1; TRBD1 is a possible D gene (6 bases). Sequenced material: PBMCs. CDR3 sequence (DNA): TGTGCCAGCAGTTCTCACAGGGCGAACACTGAAGCTTTCTTT. It encodes CASSSHRANTEAFF.